This record covers a single TCR beta chain. Its antigen is still unknown. Base qualities are not at hand, and no much larger clone is one base apart. The tumor samples were collected prior to definitive surgery or chemotherapy. Genomic DNA was extracted by the MD Anderson Biospecimen Extraction Resource, and TCR sequencing was done by the MD Anderson Cancer Genomics Laboratory. The 80 to 100 tumor samples underwent high-throughput TCR profiling using ImmunoSEQ. From the authors' description of their analysis: The repertoire diversity metrics included richness (unique productive sequences), clonality, evenness and relatedness, and the Bhattacharyya coefficient was used to measure similarity between samples. In a sensitivity analysis, TCRs with fewer than two reads were excluded, and consistent conclusions were obtained. TCRdb carries this immuneACCESS record with in-frame sequences only. Its versions omit some clonotypes, under half of them owing to an unresolved V gene in the studies checked, with the rest unexplained. D and trimming come from the DNA, and the V and J calls and clone size come from that table. The sample profile shows about 4,000 clones; 65% to 85% of them were found once. The top ten constitute 8% to 10% of the sample.

The data belong to a study of high-grade serous ovarian cancer treatment subgroups (dated by TCRdb to about 2021). For the study in its entirety: Sequencing yielded a mean of around 14,000 reads and 7,000 to 9,000 unique TCR beta rearrangements per sample. The study examined TCR beta repertoires in high-grade serous ovarian cancer patients who were grouped under a laparoscopic triage algorithm by complete gross resection or by neoadjuvant chemotherapy response. Of the approximately 30 patients in the cohort, approximately 10 had no residual disease after primary surgery (R0), approximately 10 were excellent NACT responders, and approximately 10 were poor NACT responders. In total there were 90 samples, since every patient provided one primary tumor sample and two metastatic tumor samples.

What the authors observed across the whole study: Repertoire similarity between tumors from the same patient ranged from about 0.095 to 0.8, while tumors from different patients showed almost no similarity. Spatial information was not captured by bulk tumor TCR sequencing, so insight into HGSC tumor complexity and diversity was limited. TCR repertoire analyses were focused on CDR3, and CDR1 and CDR2 were not analyzed. Neoantigen level correlated positively with TCR clonal relatedness, and copy number variation and mutation load from whole-genome sequencing showed a positive trend with TCR clonal relatedness.

CDR1 is given as DFQATT and CDR2 as SNEGSKA, both from the germline V gene (reference sequence). V is pared back by 4 bases and J by 3 bases, with 6 bases lying between the germline termini. From its cysteine to its phenylalanine, the CDR3 spans 11 amino acids. Left in the record is the CDR3 DNA by itself, 33 bases read in frame from the first base. The source material was tumor tissue. The receptor was isolated from a human donor with high-grade serous ovarian cancer. Rearrangement joined TRBV20-1 to TRBJ1-2; the D gene is unclear. The CDR3 sequence is CSATRDYGYTF. The sequenced DNA: TGCAGTGCTACCCGGGACTATGGCTACACCTTC.